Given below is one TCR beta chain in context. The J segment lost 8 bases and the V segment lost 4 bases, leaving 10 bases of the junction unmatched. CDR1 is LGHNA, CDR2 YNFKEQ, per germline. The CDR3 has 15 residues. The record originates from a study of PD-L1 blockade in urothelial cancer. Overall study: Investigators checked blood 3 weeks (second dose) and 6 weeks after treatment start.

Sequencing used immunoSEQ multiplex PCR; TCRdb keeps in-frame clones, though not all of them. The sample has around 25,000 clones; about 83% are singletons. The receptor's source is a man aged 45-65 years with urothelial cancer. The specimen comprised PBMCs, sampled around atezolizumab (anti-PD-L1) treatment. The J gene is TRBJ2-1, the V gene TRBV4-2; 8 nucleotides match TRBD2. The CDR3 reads CASSLEGLVIHEQFF. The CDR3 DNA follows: TGTGCCAGCAGCCTCGAGGGACTAGTCATACATGAGCAGTTCTTC.